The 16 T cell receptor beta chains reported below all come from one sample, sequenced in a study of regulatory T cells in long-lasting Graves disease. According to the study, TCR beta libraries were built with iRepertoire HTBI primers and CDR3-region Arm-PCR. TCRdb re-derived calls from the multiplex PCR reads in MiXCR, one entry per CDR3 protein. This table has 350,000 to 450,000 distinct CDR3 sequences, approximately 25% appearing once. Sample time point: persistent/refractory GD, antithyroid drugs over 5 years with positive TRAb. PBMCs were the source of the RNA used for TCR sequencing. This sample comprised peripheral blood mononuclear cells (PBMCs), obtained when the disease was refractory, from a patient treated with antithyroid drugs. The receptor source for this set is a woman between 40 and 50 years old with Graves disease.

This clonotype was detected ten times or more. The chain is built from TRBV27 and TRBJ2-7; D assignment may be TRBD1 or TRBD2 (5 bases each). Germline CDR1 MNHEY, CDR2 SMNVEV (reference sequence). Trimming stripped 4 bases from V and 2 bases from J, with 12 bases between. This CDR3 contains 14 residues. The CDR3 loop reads CASSWDGGTYEQYF. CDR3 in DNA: TGTGCCAGCAGTTGGGACGGCGGCACCTACGAGCAGTACTTC.

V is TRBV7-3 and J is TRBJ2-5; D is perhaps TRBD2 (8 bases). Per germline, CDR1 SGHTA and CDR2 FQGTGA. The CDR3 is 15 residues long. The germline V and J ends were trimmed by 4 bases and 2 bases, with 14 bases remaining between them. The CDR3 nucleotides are TGTGCCAGCAGCTCCGGGGGGGGACAGCAAGAGACCCAGTACTTC. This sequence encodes CASSSGGGQQETQYF.

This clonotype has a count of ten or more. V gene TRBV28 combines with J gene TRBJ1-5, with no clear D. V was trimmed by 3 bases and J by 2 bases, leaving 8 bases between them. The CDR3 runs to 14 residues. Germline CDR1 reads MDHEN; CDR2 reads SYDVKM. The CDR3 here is CASSFRYGNQPQHF. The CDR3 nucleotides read TGTGCCAGCAGTTTCCGGTATGGCAATCAGCCCCAGCATTTT.

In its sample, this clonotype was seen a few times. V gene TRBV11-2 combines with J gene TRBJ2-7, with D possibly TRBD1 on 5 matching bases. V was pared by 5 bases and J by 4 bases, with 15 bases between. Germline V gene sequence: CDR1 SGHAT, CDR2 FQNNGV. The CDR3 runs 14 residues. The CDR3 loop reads CASSLPVTVYEQYF. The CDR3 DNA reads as TGTGCCAGCAGCCTCCCGGTGACAGTATACGAGCAGTACTTC. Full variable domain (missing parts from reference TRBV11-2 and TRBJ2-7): EAGVAQSPRYKIIEKRQSVAFWCNPISGHATLYWYQQILGQGPKLLIQFQNNGVVDDSQLPKDRFSAERLKGVDSTLKIQPAKLEDSAVYLCASSLPVTVYEQYFGPGTRLTVT.

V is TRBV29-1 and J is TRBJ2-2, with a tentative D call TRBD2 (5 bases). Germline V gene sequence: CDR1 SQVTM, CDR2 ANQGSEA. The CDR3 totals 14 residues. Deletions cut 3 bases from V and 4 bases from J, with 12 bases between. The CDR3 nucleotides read TGCAGCGTTGACAGTCTCCGGGGCACCGGGGAGCTGTTTTTT. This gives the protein CSVDSLRGTGELFF.

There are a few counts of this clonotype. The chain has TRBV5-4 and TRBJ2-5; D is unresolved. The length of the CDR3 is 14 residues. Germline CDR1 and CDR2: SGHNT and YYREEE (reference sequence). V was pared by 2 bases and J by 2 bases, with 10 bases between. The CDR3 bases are TGTGCCAGCAGCTTTTCAAAATCTCAAGAGACCCAGTACTTC. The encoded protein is CASSFSKSQETQYF.

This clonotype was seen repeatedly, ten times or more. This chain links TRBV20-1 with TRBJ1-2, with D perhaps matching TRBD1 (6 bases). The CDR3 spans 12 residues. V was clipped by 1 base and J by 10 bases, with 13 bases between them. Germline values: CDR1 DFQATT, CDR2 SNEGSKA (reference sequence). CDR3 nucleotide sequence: TGCAGTGCTAGAGTTACACAGGGCGACTACACCTTC. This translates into CSARVTQGDYTF.

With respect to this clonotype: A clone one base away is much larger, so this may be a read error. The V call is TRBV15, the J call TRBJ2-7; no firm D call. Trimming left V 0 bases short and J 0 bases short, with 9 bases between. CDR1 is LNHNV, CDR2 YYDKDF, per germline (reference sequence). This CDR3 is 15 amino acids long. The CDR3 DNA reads TGTGCCACCAGCAGAGAGGCGAGAAGCTCCTACGAGCAGTACTTC. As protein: CATSREARSSYEQYF.

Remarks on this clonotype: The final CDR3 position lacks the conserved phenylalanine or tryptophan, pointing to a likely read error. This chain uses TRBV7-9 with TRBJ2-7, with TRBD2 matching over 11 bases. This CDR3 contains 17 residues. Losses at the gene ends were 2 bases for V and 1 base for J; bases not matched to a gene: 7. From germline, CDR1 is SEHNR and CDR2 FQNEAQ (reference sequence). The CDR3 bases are TGTGCCAGCAGCTTACCGCCGACTAGCGGGGATTCCTACGAGCAGTACTCC. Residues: CASSLPPTSGDSYEQYS.

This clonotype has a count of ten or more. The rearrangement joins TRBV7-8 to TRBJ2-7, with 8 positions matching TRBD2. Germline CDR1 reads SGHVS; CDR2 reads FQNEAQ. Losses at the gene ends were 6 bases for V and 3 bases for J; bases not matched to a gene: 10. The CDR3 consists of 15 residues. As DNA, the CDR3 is TGTGCCAGCAGACAAGGGACTAGTGTAAGCTACGAGCAGTACTTC. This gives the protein CASRQGTSVSYEQYF.

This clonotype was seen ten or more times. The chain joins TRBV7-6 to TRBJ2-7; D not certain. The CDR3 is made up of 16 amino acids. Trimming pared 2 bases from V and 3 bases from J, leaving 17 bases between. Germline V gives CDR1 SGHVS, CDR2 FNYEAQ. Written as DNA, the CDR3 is TGTGCCAGCAGCTTATCGTCTGGGCGGTCTTACTACGAGCAGTACTTC. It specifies CASSLSSGRSYYEQYF.

The CDR3: CASSAPWGLSLTTSTDTQYF. CDR3 bases: TGTGCCAGCAGTGCCCCTTGGGGACTATCACTCACTACTAGCACAGATACGCAGTATTTT. The J gene is TRBJ2-3, the V gene TRBV2; 7 positions agree with TRBD2. CDR1 and CDR2 from the germline V gene are SNHLY and FYNNEI. Germline trimming cut 4 bases from V and 0 bases from J; bases unmatched to any gene: 19. This CDR3 contains 20 residues. The full variable domain, its missing parts supplied by reference TRBV2 and TRBJ2-3, is EPEVTQTPSHQVTQMGQEVILRCVPISNHLYFYWYRQILGQKVEFLVSFYNNEISEKSEIFDDQFSVERPDGSNFTLKIRSTKLEDSAMYFCASSAPWGLSLTTSTDTQYFGPGTRLTVL.

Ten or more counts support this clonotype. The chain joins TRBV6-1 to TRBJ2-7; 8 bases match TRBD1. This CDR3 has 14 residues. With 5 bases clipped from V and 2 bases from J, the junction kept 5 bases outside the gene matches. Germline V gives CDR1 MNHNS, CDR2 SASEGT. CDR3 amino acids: CASSKGQATYEQYF. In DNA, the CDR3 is TGTGCCAGCAGTAAGGGACAGGCAACCTACGAGCAGTACTTC.

CDR3 sequence: CASTRIERTDTQYF. CDR3 coding DNA: TGTGCCAGCACCCGCATTGAGCGCACAGATACGCAGTATTTT. The chain couples TRBV7-8 to TRBJ2-3; unclear D gene. V was trimmed by 7 bases and J by 1 base, leaving 12 bases between them. This CDR3 has 14 amino acids. Germline assignment: CDR1 SGHVS and CDR2 FQNEAQ.

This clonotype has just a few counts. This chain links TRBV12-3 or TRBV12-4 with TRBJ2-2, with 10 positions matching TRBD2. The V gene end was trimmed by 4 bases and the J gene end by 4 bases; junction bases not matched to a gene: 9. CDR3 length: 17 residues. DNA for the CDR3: TGTGCCAGCAGTTGGGCTAGCGGGAGACGGGCCACCGGGGAGCTGTTTTTT. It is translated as CASSWASGRRATGELFF.

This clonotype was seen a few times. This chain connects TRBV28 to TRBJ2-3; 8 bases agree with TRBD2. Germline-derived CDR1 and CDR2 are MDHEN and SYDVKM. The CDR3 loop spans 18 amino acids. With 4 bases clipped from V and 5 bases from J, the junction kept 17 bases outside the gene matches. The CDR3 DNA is TGTGCCAGCAGTTCCCCAGGACTAGCCCCAAGCGTCGGAGATACGCAGTATTTT. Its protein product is CASSSPGLAPSVGDTQYF.